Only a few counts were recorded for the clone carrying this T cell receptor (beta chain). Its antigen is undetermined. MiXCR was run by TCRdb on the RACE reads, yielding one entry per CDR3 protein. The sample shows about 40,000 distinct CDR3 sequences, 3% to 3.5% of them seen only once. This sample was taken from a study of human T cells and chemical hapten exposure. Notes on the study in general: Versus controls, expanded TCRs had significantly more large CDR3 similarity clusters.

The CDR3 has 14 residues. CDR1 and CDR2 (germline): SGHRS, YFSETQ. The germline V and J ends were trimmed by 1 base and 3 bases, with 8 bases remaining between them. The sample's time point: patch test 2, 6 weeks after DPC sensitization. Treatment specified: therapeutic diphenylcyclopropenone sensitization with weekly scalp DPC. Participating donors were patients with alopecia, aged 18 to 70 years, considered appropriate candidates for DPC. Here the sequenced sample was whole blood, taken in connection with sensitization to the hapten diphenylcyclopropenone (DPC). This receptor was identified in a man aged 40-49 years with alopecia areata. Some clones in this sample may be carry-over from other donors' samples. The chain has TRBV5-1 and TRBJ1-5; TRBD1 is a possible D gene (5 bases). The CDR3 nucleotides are TGCGCCAGCAGCTTGACAGGAGACAATCAGCCCCAGCATTTT. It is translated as CASSLTGDNQPQHF.